A single sample gave rise to the 15 T cell receptor beta chains below, sequenced in a study of shared clonotypes between healthy human individuals. Method: immunoSEQ multiplex PCR; TCRdb's copy keeps in-frame clones and lacks some. The sample holds over a million clones; 70% to 80% are singletons and the top ten take around 1.4%. The sequenced material came from memory CD4+ T cells sorted from blood. Subset indicated: CD45RA-negative fraction. These receptors originate from a man younger than 35 in good health.

This sequence joins TRBV4-3 and TRBJ2-1, with 9 nucleotides matching TRBD2. The CDR3 has 14 residues. In germline, CDR1 is LGHNA, CDR2 YSLEER. J was trimmed by 13 bases and V by 0 bases; bases with no gene match: 7. The CDR3, as DNA: TGCGCCAGCAGCCAAGATCCCGCTAGCGGGGTTCAGTTCTTC. Residues: CASSQDPASGVQFF.

The chain links TRBV27 to TRBJ1-1; D uncertain. CDR1 is MNHEY, CDR2 SMNVEV, per germline (reference sequence). Trimming pared 7 bases from V and 8 bases from J, leaving 23 bases between. The CDR3 contains 15 residues. The CDR3 spells CASTRDLFSPTEAFF. CDR3 DNA sequence: TGTGCCAGCACCCGGGATCTATTCTCCCCTACAGAAGCTTTCTTT.

The chain uses TRBV28 and TRBJ2-1; D is perhaps TRBD1 (6 bases). The CDR3 runs 16 residues. V lost 4 bases to trimming and J lost 0 bases, with 13 bases between them. Germline values: CDR1 MDHEN, CDR2 SYDVKM. The CDR3 reads CASSSTGPSSYNEQFF. In nucleotides, the CDR3 is TGTGCCAGCAGTTCTACAGGGCCTAGCTCCTACAATGAGCAGTTCTTC.

This chain links TRBV29-1 with TRBJ2-5; D possibly corresponds to TRBD1 (7 bases). Germline V gene lookup returns CDR1 SQVTM and CDR2 ANQGSEA. The CDR3 length is 15 residues. V lost 6 bases and J lost 0, with 17 bases in between. The CDR3 reads CSVHRGRGYQETQYF. Written as DNA, the CDR3 is TGCAGCGTCCACAGGGGACGGGGGTACCAAGAGACCCAGTACTTC.

This sequence joins TRBV7-3 and TRBJ2-5; maybe TRBD2 (6 bases). The germline V gene encodes CDR1 SGHTA and CDR2 FQGTGA. The CDR3 is 15 amino acids. V was cut by 4 bases and J by 1 base, with 13 bases left in between. CDR3 sequence (DNA): TGTGCCAGCAGCTCCCCGTTGGAGGGCCAAGAGACCCAGTACTTC. Translating it yields CASSSPLEGQETQYF.

The chain has TRBV19 and TRBJ2-1; TRBD2 matches 7 bases. This CDR3 is 15 amino acids long. CDR1 is LNHDA, CDR2 SQIVND, per germline (reference sequence). V was pared by 4 bases and J by 2 bases, with 5 bases of the junction left unmatched. CDR3 sequence: CASSTGGYAYNEQFF. The DNA for the CDR3 is TGTGCCAGTAGTACCGGGGGGTACGCCTACAATGAGCAGTTCTTC.

With respect to this clone: The sample holds other DNA sequences that translate to the same CDR3. The chain uses TRBV10-3 and TRBJ1-5; D is uncertain. The CDR3 spans 14 residues. Germline values: CDR1 ENHRY, CDR2 SYGVKD. V was pared by 3 bases and J by 1 base, with 7 bases between. As DNA, the CDR3 is TGTGCCATCAGTGAAGGAGACAGCAATCAGCCCCAGCATTTT. Translating gives CAISEGDSNQPQHF.

This clone was counted only a few times. V is TRBV19 and J is TRBJ1-2; possible D gene TRBD1, 6 bases. With 2 bases removed from V and 4 bases from J, the gap between germline ends came to 20 bases. In germline, CDR1 is LNHDA, CDR2 SQIVND (reference sequence). CDR3 length equals 17 residues. This chain's CDR3 is CASSITPGGQFTYGYTF. CDR3 in DNA: TGTGCCAGTAGTATAACCCCCGGAGGACAGTTTACCTATGGCTACACCTTC.

The chain couples TRBV4-3 to TRBJ2-3, with 7 bases that match TRBD2. Unmatched junction bases numbered 7, after V lost 7 bases and J lost 0 bases. The CDR3 runs to 15 residues. Germline values: CDR1 LGHNA, CDR2 YSLEER. The CDR3 sequence: CASTLGGGSTDTQYF. For the CDR3, the DNA is TGCGCCAGCACCCTTGGGGGAGGGAGCACAGATACGCAGTATTTT.

The chain couples TRBV10-3 to TRBJ2-1, with no clear D. V shed 7 bases and J shed 1 base, with 11 bases lying between them. The germline gives CDR1 ENHRY, CDR2 SYGVKD. The CDR3 consists of 14 residues. The CDR3 bases are TGTGCCATCATCAACACCGCTTCCTACAATGAGCAGTTCTTC. Translating gives CAIINTASYNEQFF.

Concerning this clone: Within the sample, other DNA sequences also encode this same CDR3. V and J are TRBV27 and TRBJ2-2, with D unclear. This CDR3 is built from 14 residues. Trimming shortened V by 6 bases and J by 0 bases, and 8 bases separated the two germline ends. From germline, CDR1 is MNHEY and CDR2 SMNVEV (reference sequence). The CDR3 DNA reads TGTGCCAGCAGCCTTCAAGCGAACACCGGGGAGCTGTTTTTT. This encodes CASSLQANTGELFF.

The chain couples TRBV6-1 to TRBJ2-1, with D tentatively TRBD1 (6 bases). The V and J ends lost 4 bases and 6 bases respectively, with 19 bases between them. The CDR3 is 16 amino acids. Per germline, CDR1 MNHNS and CDR2 SASEGT. Written as DNA, the CDR3 is TGTGCCAGCAGTGCCCTTCGAGGGGGTGCCGGCAATGAGCAGTTCTTC. As protein: CASSALRGGAGNEQFF.

The chain employs TRBV4-1 and TRBJ2-4; 7 bases agree with TRBD2. This CDR3 has 18 residues. Per germline, CDR1 MGHRA and CDR2 YSYEKL. Trimming at V came to 1 base and at J to 0 bases, leaving 9 bases not matched to a gene. The CDR3, as DNA: TGCGCCAGCAGCCAAGGTTGGCCAGCGGGACTAGCCAAAAACATTCAGTACTTC. It is translated as CASSQGWPAGLAKNIQYF.

The rearrangement links TRBV7-9 to TRBJ2-7; D is ambiguous. This CDR3 contains 14 residues. Germline assignment: CDR1 SEHNR and CDR2 FQNEAQ (reference sequence). V gave up 5 bases and J gave up 0 bases, with 11 bases separating them. The CDR3 reads CASSIGPRSYEQYF. The CDR3 bases are TGTGCCAGCAGCATAGGACCGCGCTCCTACGAGCAGTACTTC.

This clone was recorded a few times. The rearrangement joins TRBV19 to TRBJ1-2; 9 bases fit TRBD1. Trimming cost V 9 bases and J 4 bases; bases outside gene matches: 9. The length of the CDR3 is 14 residues. The germline gives CDR1 LNHDA, CDR2 SQIVND (reference sequence). DNA for the CDR3: TGTGCCAGCAGAGAGACAGGGGGGATCTATGGCTACACCTTC. This sequence encodes CASRETGGIYGYTF.